This T cell receptor (beta chain) emerged from a study of cytomegalovirus exposure and HLA in healthy donors. Primers for the PCR totalled 60 Vbeta and 13 Jbeta. TCRdb's table, derived via immunoSEQ multiplex PCR, lists solely in-frame clones and lacks some. The sample gives about 92,000 clones, 65% to 80% of which show up once; about a sixth is in the top ten. In germline, CDR1 is SGHTA, CDR2 FQGNSA. The germline V and J ends were trimmed by 2 bases and 1 base, with 8 bases remaining between them. The CDR3 spans 14 residues. In this sample, this clone turned up a few times. The V and J genes are TRBV7-2 and TRBJ1-2, with D perhaps TRBD1 (6 bases). Sequenced material: PBMCs. The receptor was isolated from a young woman in good health and CMV-seropositive. The CDR3 spells CASSLQGSNYGYTF. CDR3 in DNA: TGTGCCAGCAGCTTACAGGGGAGTAACTATGGCTACACCTTC.